This T cell receptor beta chain emerged from a study of T cells in Graves' hyperthyroidism and ophthalmopathy. Study details: Peripheral blood specimens were obtained at initial diagnosis, prior to any treatment. Study-wide results and caveats: Blood also contained most expanded thyroid clonotypes above 0.001. In the analysis, a 13 V-J model separated ophthalmopathy from stable hyperthyroidism.

On this clonotype itself: The antigen is unknown.

Regions amplified from RNA transcripts were the TCR beta CDR3 regions. HTBI primers were used for first-round RT-PCR of the TCR CDR3. TCRdb reanalysed the multiplex PCR reads using MiXCR and keeps one entry per CDR3 protein. The sample holds 650,000 to 750,000 distinct CDR3 sequences; approximately 15% are singletons and the top ten take 9.5% to 13%. The CDR3 has 16 amino acids. The V gene lost 3 bases and the J gene lost 2 bases, with 17 bases spanning the gap. The germline CDR1 and CDR2 sequences are MNHNS and SASEGT. The rearrangement links TRBV6-1 to TRBJ2-7; D not resolved. Input material: blood. The sequence was collected from a woman aged 18-29 years with Graves' hyperthyroidism. This CDR3 is CASSDFVAAATYEQYF. CDR3 bases: TGTGCCAGCAGTGATTTTGTCGCAGCCGCCACCTACGAGCAGTACTTC.